Listed below are T cell receptor beta chains from one sample, sequenced in a study of shared clonotypes between healthy human individuals. Using immunoSEQ multiplex PCR, the repertoire was profiled, and TCRdb retains in-frame clones only, with some absent. The repertoire includes over a million clones, roughly 96% of them detected once, and 1.2% sits in the top ten. The sample taken for sequencing was naive CD4+ T cells sorted from blood. The receptors here all came from a man aged 30 to 45 in good health. Each CDR3 is given with its conserved first and last residue. Fields, in order: D gene, V gene, J gene, CDR3 protein, CDR3 DNA. A D gene is named only where the DNA matches it firmly.

d_gene: TRBD1; v_gene: TRBV19; j_gene: TRBJ2-7; CDR3aa: CASSPLRQGAYEQYF; CDR3nt: TGTGCCAGTAGTCCCCTAAGACAGGGGGCCTACGAGCAGTACTTC
d_gene: NA; v_gene: TRBV11-2; j_gene: TRBJ2-7; CDR3aa: CASSSNLGLGYEQYF; CDR3nt: TGTGCCAGCAGCTCAAACCTGGGTCTAGGTTACGAGCAGTACTTC
d_gene: NA; v_gene: TRBV7-9; j_gene: TRBJ2-5; CDR3aa: CASSLVGNPETQYF; CDR3nt: TGTGCCAGCAGCTTAGTTGGCAACCCAGAGACCCAGTACTTC
d_gene: NA; v_gene: TRBV5-6; j_gene: TRBJ2-5; CDR3aa: CASSLKGPETQYF; CDR3nt: TGTGCCAGCAGCTTGAAGGGGCCAGAGACCCAGTACTTC
d_gene: NA; v_gene: TRBV2; j_gene: TRBJ2-7; CDR3aa: CASGMTGEQYF; CDR3nt: TGTGCCAGCGGAATGACGGGCGAGCAGTACTTC
d_gene: TRBD2; v_gene: TRBV7-2; j_gene: TRBJ2-1; CDR3aa: CASRTSGTYNEQFF; CDR3nt: TGTGCCAGCAGGACTAGCGGAACCTACAATGAGCAGTTCTTC
d_gene: TRBD2; v_gene: TRBV9; j_gene: TRBJ2-1; CDR3aa: CASSKQSGRTYNEQFF; CDR3nt: TGTGCCAGCAGTAAACAAAGCGGGAGAACATACAATGAGCAGTTCTTC
d_gene: NA; v_gene: TRBV5-1; j_gene: TRBJ1-3; CDR3aa: CASSLGHLEADTIYF; CDR3nt: TGCGCCAGCAGCTTGGGACACCTTGAGGCGGACACCATATATTTT
d_gene: TRBD1; v_gene: TRBV7-9; j_gene: TRBJ1-5; CDR3aa: CASSYGTGVQPQHF; CDR3nt: TGTGCCAGCAGCTATGGGACAGGGGTTCAGCCCCAGCATTTT
d_gene: NA; v_gene: TRBV7-9; j_gene: TRBJ2-7; CDR3aa: CASSLLPYEQYF; CDR3nt: TGTGCCAGCAGCTTACTACCCTACGAGCAGTACTTC
d_gene: NA; v_gene: TRBV7-8; j_gene: TRBJ2-1; CDR3aa: CASSLPGIKRLNEQFF; CDR3nt: TGTGCCAGCAGCTTACCGGGAATCAAAAGGCTCAATGAGCAGTTCTTC
d_gene: TRBD2; v_gene: TRBV28; j_gene: TRBJ2-5; CDR3aa: CASSLGTTPLTQYF; CDR3nt: TGTGCCAGCAGTTTGGGGACTACCCCTTTGACCCAGTACTTC
d_gene: NA; v_gene: TRBV28; j_gene: TRBJ1-2; CDR3aa: CASSSPTGFSYGYTF; CDR3nt: TGTGCCAGCAGTTCCCCGACGGGGTTCAGCTATGGCTACACCTTC
d_gene: NA; v_gene: TRBV10-1; j_gene: TRBJ2-5; CDR3aa: CASSESLGEETQYF; CDR3nt: TGCGCCAGCAGTGAGTCGCTAGGCGAAGAGACCCAGTACTTC